This is a list of T cell receptor beta chains from one sample in a study of graft-versus-host responses after intestinal transplantation. TCRdb keeps only in-frame clones here, not all; method: immunoSEQ multiplex PCR. The repertoire holds around 16,000 clones, with around 87% as singletons. Sequences were derived from bone marrow, sampled approximately 120 days after intestinal transplantation. The origin of the receptors is a human patient who received an intestinal transplant, so some T cells may come from the graft donor. CDR3s leave out the opening cysteine and the closing phenylalanine or tryptophan.

>TRBJ1-1|TRBV19
ASSVTGTGDAF
>TRBJ1-1|TRBV28
ASSFPSNEAF
>TRBJ2-7|TRBV6-5
ASSRTLTGHEQY
>TRBJ1-1|TRBV7-2
ASSPSGGWGTEAF
>TRBJ1-1|TRBV28
ASSPFRLNTEAF
>TRBJ2-5|TRBV2
ASIPTGVGETQY
>TRBJ1-5|TRBV19
ASSPTWGQPQH
>TRBJ2-7|TRBV6-1
ASRTQAHEQY
>TRBJ2-7|TRBV11-2
ASSRGQGWEQY
>TRBJ2-5|TRBV19
ASSQGGDETQY
>TRBJ2-7|TRBV27
ASSFGYEQY
>TRBJ1-1|TRBV19
ASSAPGGGMNTEAF
>TRBJ2-2|TRBV6-1
ASSPSGNTGELF
>TRBJ1-5|TRBV9
ASSVGGGDQPQH
>TRBJ1-5|TRBV30
AWAPGQGGEPQH
>TRBJ1-1|TRBV7-8
ASSSPGGRGGNTEAF
>TRBJ1-4|TRBV15
ATSTRTGENEKLF
>TRBJ2-1|TRBV10-1
ASSGPGGSYNEQF
>TRBJ1-2|TRBV5-4
ASSFRGGKGYT
>TRBJ2-7|TRBV7-9
ASSPVWDAYEQY
>TRBJ1-2|TRBV19
ASIPPGQRGYGYT
>TRBJ2-1|TRBV5-8
ASSLGLGGNEQF
>TRBJ2-3|TRBV4-1
ASSQFAPFSTDTQY
>TRBJ2-6|TRBV4-3
ASSQGTGGSSGANVLT
>TRBJ1-3|TRBV14
ASSLRGTGPPLSGNTIY
>TRBJ2-2|TRBV30
ACRQETGELF
>TRBJ2-5|TRBV13
ASSSRGHLGETQY
>TRBJ2-7|TRBV4-2
ASSQAGDEQY
>TRBJ2-2|TRBV19
ASSHSGPPGELF
>TRBJ2-3|TRBV6-4
ASSDSGGGGTDTQY
>TRBJ1-4|TRBV5-1
ASSARQGASEKLF
>TRBJ1-2|TRBV7-9
ASSLTGTGVYGYT
>TRBJ1-5|TRBV11-2
ASSPGTFSNQPQH
>TRBJ2-5|TRBV27
ASSLAHGLAGGKETQY
>TRBJ1-1|TRBV9
ASSGSQEGATEAF
>TRBJ2-2|TRBV5-4
ASSYPGTSGYTGELF
>TRBJ2-7|TRBV5-4
ASSSGEYEQY
>TRBJ1-4|TRBV7-9
ASSTYRGGTNEKLF
>TRBJ1-1|TRBV6-5
ASSQPTGGNTEAF
>TRBJ1-2|TRBV5-4
ASSLEFKNYGYT
>TRBJ1-2|TRBV30
ASSRDRNYGYT
>TRBJ1-2|TRBV28
ASILRGTVTYGYT
>TRBJ2-7|TRBV4-1
ASSQDFASTYEQY
>TRBJ2-7|TRBV7-2
ASSVLRNEQY
>TRBJ2-7|TRBV19
ASSIAGGDEQY
>TRBJ2-7|TRBV14
ASSQVAYSYEQY
>TRBJ1-1|TRBV6-1
ASSDRRGAF
>TRBJ1-1|TRBV4-2
ASSQGWGTGASAEAF
>TRBJ1-6|TRBV13
ASSLGTGRSPLH
>TRBJ2-7|TRBV28
ATGTSIREQY
>TRBJ1-4|TRBV7-6
ASKGQRNEKLF
>TRBJ2-1|TRBV15
ATSRDHRWAGLNEQF
>TRBJ1-1|TRBV4-1
ASSQLQGSTEAF
>TRBJ2-7|TRBV28
ASSPGPGGPYEQY
>TRBJ2-3|TRBV30
AWRASGRGTDTQY
>TRBJ2-3|TRBV7-3
ASSPSGSGGGDTQY